This T cell receptor (beta chain) derives from a study of identical twins. Study outcomes and limitations: Some out-of-frame alpha sequences were shared by twins, and these showed excess low generation probability.

This CDR3 is 15 amino acids long. With 5 bases clipped from V and 5 bases from J, the junction kept 3 bases outside the gene matches. This clonotype showed up many times. The antigen remains unidentified. Template switching added a universal primer site, and cDNA bore unique molecular identifiers. TCRdb independently ran MiXCR on the 5' RACE reads; one entry per CDR3 protein. The sample records hundreds of thousands of distinct CDR3 sequences, roughly 20% being singletons. These data also featured in a second study, about T cells expressing NK-cell markers. In that study: Four donors showed these clonotypes also leading the CD3+CD56-NKG2C+ fraction.

Sequenced: PBMCs. The chain is built from TRBV12-3 or TRBV12-4 and TRBJ2-1, with 13 bases lining up with TRBD2. This receptor was obtained from a woman aged 18-29 years in good health. CDR3 amino acids: CASSPGLAGHNEQFF. Written as DNA, the CDR3 is TGTGCCAGCAGTCCGGGACTAGCGGGGCACAATGAGCAGTTCTTC.